The 5 T cell receptor beta chains below all came from one sample that was sequenced in a study of T cells in Graves' hyperthyroidism and ophthalmopathy. The investigators amplified TCR beta CDR3 regions from RNA transcripts. First-round RT-PCR of the TCR CDR3 relied on the HTBI primer set. MiXCR, run by TCRdb on the multiplex PCR reads, gives a single entry per CDR3 protein. The sample consists of about 350,000 distinct CDR3 sequences, about 15% of them appearing once. Sequenced material: blood. These receptors originate from a woman between 25 and 40 years old with Graves' hyperthyroidism that later progressed to Graves' ophthalmopathy.

The chain links TRBV19 to TRBJ2-6, with TRBD1 matching 9 bases. The CDR3 is made up of 15 amino acids. The V gene's germline CDR1 is LNHDA and CDR2 SQIVND (reference sequence). The V and J ends lost 4 bases and 9 bases, in that order; junction bases with no gene match: 7. Written as DNA, the CDR3 is TGTGCCAGTAGTAGGGGGACAGGGTGGCGCAACGTCCTGACTTTC. It codes for CASSRGTGWRNVLTF.

This clonotype was seen many times. The gene calls are TRBV5-1 and TRBJ1-1, with TRBD1 matching over 7 bases. Germline CDR1 is SGHRS and CDR2 is YFSETQ. Germline trimming cut 1 base from V and 7 bases from J; bases unmatched to any gene: 13. The CDR3 contains 16 residues. The CDR3 DNA reads TGCGCCAGCAGCTTGTCTGGGAGGGGGCTGATCAGTGAAGCTTTCTTT. It specifies CASSLSGRGLISEAFF.

This clonotype came up many times. This chain joins TRBV7-8 and TRBJ1-1; 8 bases map to TRBD1. V gave up 5 bases and J gave up 1 base; unmatched junction bases: 6. CDR3 length: 15 amino acids. The germline CDR1 and CDR2 sequences are SGHVS and FQNEAQ. CDR3 sequence (DNA): TGTGCCAGCAGCCTCCGGACAGGGAGGAACACTGAAGCTTTCTTT. Amino acids: CASSLRTGRNTEAFF.

This clonotype has a handful of counts. The CDR3 sequence is CASSSYEAGRYNEQFF. DNA of the CDR3: TGTGCCAGCAGTTCCTACGAAGCCGGGAGATACAATGAGCAGTTCTTC. The chain carries TRBV11-2 and TRBJ2-1; D is possibly TRBD2 (6 bases). Between the trimmed V and J ends, which lost 6 bases and 4 bases, there was a span of 19 bases. CDR1 SGHAT and CDR2 FQNNGV come from the germline V gene. The CDR3 extends over 16 amino acids.

This clonotype was observed at least ten times. V usage is TRBV2 and J usage is TRBJ2-1; either TRBD1 or TRBD2 may fit D (5 bases each). Germline CDR1 and CDR2: SNHLY and FYNNEI. V lost 2 bases to trimming and J lost 5 bases, with 34 bases between them. The CDR3 length is 22 residues. For the CDR3, the DNA is TGTGCCAGCAGTGAACTCACGGGGACGCAAACGGGAACTACGGACGGGAACAATGAGCAGTTCTTC. Residues: CASSELTGTQTGTTDGNNEQFF.